This T cell receptor (beta chain) was documented in a study of control samples from healthy donors and cancer patients. Libraries were prepared by immunoSEQ multiplex PCR; TCRdb keeps only in-frame clonotypes and omits some of them. The repertoire has approximately 41,000 clones, roughly 94% of them found once; the top ten carry about 24%. Trimming stripped 5 bases from V and 0 bases from J, with 8 bases between. The CDR3 runs 13 residues. Germline CDR1 LNHDA, CDR2 SQIVND (reference sequence). The receptor comes from a man between 60 and 75 years old in good health. The chain has TRBV19 and TRBJ2-7, with D unclear. Sequenced sample: blood. The CDR3 sequence is CASSPQVSYEQYF. As DNA, the CDR3 is TGTGCCAGTAGTCCCCAGGTCTCCTACGAGCAGTACTTC.